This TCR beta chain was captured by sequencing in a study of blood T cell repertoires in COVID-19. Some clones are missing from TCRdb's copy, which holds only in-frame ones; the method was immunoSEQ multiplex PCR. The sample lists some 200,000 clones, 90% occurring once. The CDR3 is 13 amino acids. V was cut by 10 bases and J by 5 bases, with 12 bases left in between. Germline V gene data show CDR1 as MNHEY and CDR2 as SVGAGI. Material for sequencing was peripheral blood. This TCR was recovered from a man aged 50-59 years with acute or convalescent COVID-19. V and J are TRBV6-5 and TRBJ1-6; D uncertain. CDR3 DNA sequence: TGTGCCACAAGAGCGGTGCATAATTCACCCCTCCACTTT. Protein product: CATRAVHNSPLHF.